A single TCR beta chain is shown here with its context. The antigen is undetermined. This entry comes from a study of cytomegalovirus exposure and HLA in healthy donors. Points from the study as a whole: Cytomegalovirus association was listed for about 170 TCR beta chains. In vitro experiments confirmed that three CMV-associated chains were specific for CMV antigens.

Measured with immunoSEQ multiplex PCR; TCRdb has only the in-frame clones, and not every one. The table shows around 130,000 clones, with more than 75% occurring only once. The length of the CDR3 is 14 residues. Germline-derived CDR1 and CDR2 are SNHLY and FYNNEI. The V gene end was trimmed by 6 bases and the J gene end by 2 bases; junction bases not matched to a gene: 2. This clonotype was sampled from a woman aged 25 to 45 in good health and CMV-seronegative. The sequenced sample was PBMCs. The chain recombines TRBV2 with TRBJ1-5, with 9 nucleotides matching TRBD1. The CDR3: CASRDRGGNQPQHF. The CDR3 bases are TGTGCCAGCAGAGACAGGGGGGGCAATCAGCCCCAGCATTTT. The full variable domain, in which reference TRBV2 and TRBJ1-5 provide the parts outside the CDR3, is EPEVTQTPSHQVTQMGQEVILRCVPISNHLYFYWYRQILGQKVEFLVSFYNNEISEKSEIFDDQFSVERPDGSNFTLKIRSTKLEDSAMYFCASRDRGGNQPQHFGDGTRLSIL.